This passage covers 25 T cell receptor beta chains from one sample sequenced in a study of ipilimumab plus nivolumab after autologous stem cell transplantation. The protocol was immunoSEQ multiplex PCR, while the TCRdb copy is restricted to in-frame clones and leaves out a portion. Of 77,000 or so clones in the sample, around 80% were seen once. The sample was PBMCs, taken in a trial of ipilimumab plus nivolumab as post-transplant consolidation. The receptors here all came from a male donor with diffuse large B-cell lymphoma.

This clone ranks as medium-sized. The chain couples TRBV4-2 to TRBJ2-3; TRBD2 agrees at 13 bases. The CDR3 has 19 residues. V lost 2 bases to trimming and J lost 0 bases; unmatched junction nucleotides: 8. In germline, CDR1 is LGHNA, CDR2 YNFKEQ. CDR3 in amino acids: CASSQTGTSGASSTDTQYF. In DNA form, the CDR3 reads TGTGCCAGCAGCCAAACCGGGACTAGCGGGGCTTCTAGCACAGATACGCAGTATTTT.

This clone is a singleton in its sample. The chain carries TRBV9 and TRBJ2-3; TRBD1 or TRBD2 may be the D gene (6 bases each). The CDR3 is 15 amino acids. V was trimmed by 4 bases and J by 0 bases, leaving 12 bases between them. In germline, CDR1 is SGDLS, CDR2 YYNGEE. CDR3 amino acids: CASSPSGGSTDTQYF. Here the CDR3 DNA reads TGTGCCAGCAGCCCTTCCGGGGGCAGCACAGATACGCAGTATTTT.

The chain is built from TRBV7-9 and TRBJ1-4, with 7 bases fitting TRBD1. The CDR3 covers 16 residues. Germline loops: CDR1 SEHNR, CDR2 FQNEAQ (reference sequence). The V and J ends lost 1 base and 5 bases, in that order; junction bases with no gene match: 7. CDR3 region: CASSLDRGNQNEKLFF. The DNA of the CDR3 is TGTGCCAGCAGCTTAGACAGGGGCAACCAAAATGAAAAACTGTTTTTT.

The chain has TRBV15 and TRBJ2-1, with D possibly being TRBD1 (5 bases). CDR1 and CDR2 from the germline V gene are LNHNV and YYDKDF (reference sequence). The CDR3 extends over 16 amino acids. The V end was cut by 0 bases, the J end by 6 bases, with 15 bases between. The DNA for the CDR3 is TGTGCCACCAGCAGAGAAGGATCCAGGGAAGGCAATGAGCAGTTCTTC. Translated: CATSREGSREGNEQFF.

V and J are TRBV7-2 and TRBJ1-5; TRBD1 matches at 7 bases. The CDR3 is 15 residues long. V was pared by 4 bases and J by 7 bases, with 10 bases of the junction left unmatched. Per germline, CDR1 SGHTA and CDR2 FQGNSA. The DNA of the CDR3 is TGTGCCAGCAGCTCCCGACAGGGACAAGGACAGCCCCAGCATTTT. Amino acids: CASSSRQGQGQPQHF.

This rearrangement joins TRBV27 to TRBJ2-7; 7 bases align to TRBD1. The CDR3 spans 13 residues. Per germline, CDR1 MNHEY and CDR2 SMNVEV (reference sequence). The V gene end was trimmed by 5 bases and the J gene end by 2 bases; junction bases not matched to a gene: 3. CDR3 protein: CASSPGTAYEQYF. CDR3 sequence (DNA): TGTGCCAGCAGTCCCGGGACAGCCTACGAGCAGTACTTC.

The V gene is TRBV19, the J gene TRBJ2-5, with unresolved D. The CDR3 has 11 residues. V lost 3 bases to trimming and J lost 5 bases, with 4 bases between them. In germline, CDR1 is LNHDA, CDR2 SQIVND (reference sequence). CDR3 DNA sequence: TGTGCCAGTAGTATCCAGGAGACCCAGTACTTC. It codes for CASSIQETQYF.

This clone was seen a few times. The chain is built from TRBV4-1 and TRBJ1-5; no clear D gene. Per the germline V gene, CDR1 is MGHRA and CDR2 is YSYEKL. The V end lost 2 bases, the J end lost 2 bases, and 10 bases lay between the germline ends. This CDR3 comprises 15 residues. In DNA, the CDR3 is TGCGCCAGCAGCCAACAGGACCGCGGCAATCAGCCCCAGCATTTT. Translated, it gives CASSQQDRGNQPQHF.

V gene TRBV6-6 combines with J gene TRBJ2-7, with 10 bases aligning to TRBD1. From germline, CDR1 is MNHNY and CDR2 SVGAGI (reference sequence). V shed 6 bases, J shed 5 bases, and the junction held 10 bases outside the gene matches. This CDR3 is 15 amino acids long. This chain's CDR3 is CASSTSRQGAHEQYF. CDR3 sequence (DNA): TGTGCCAGCAGCACCAGCAGACAGGGGGCACACGAGCAGTACTTC.

The rearrangement uses TRBV5-1 and TRBJ2-3; D unclear. From germline, CDR1 is SGHRS and CDR2 YFSETQ. The CDR3 spans 12 residues. V lost 4 bases, J lost 6 bases, and 9 bases lay in between. This chain's CDR3 is CASSTLRDTQYF. Written as DNA, the CDR3 is TGCGCCAGCAGCACATTACGGGATACGCAGTATTTT.

V gene TRBV18 combines with J gene TRBJ1-2; no reliable D call. In germline, CDR1 is KGHSH, CDR2 LQKENI. The CDR3 spans 13 residues. The germline V and J ends were trimmed by 4 bases and 3 bases, with 9 bases remaining between them. DNA for the CDR3: TGTGCCAGCTCACAGGACGCCTACTATGGCTACACCTTC. This sequence encodes CASSQDAYYGYTF.

V is TRBV7-2 and J is TRBJ1-5; D is unclear. Trimming took 5 bases from V and 4 from J, leaving 6 bases between them. Germline V CDR1 and CDR2: SGHTA, FQGNSA. The CDR3 consists of 12 residues. DNA of the CDR3: TGTGCCAGCAGCCAATATAATCAGCCCCAGCATTTT. It translates to CASSQYNQPQHF. Full variable domain (remainder filled in from reference TRBV7-2 and TRBJ1-5): GAGVSQSPSNKVTEKGKDVELRCDPISGHTALYWYRQSLGQGLEFLIYFQGNSAPDKSGLPSDRFSAERTGGSVSTLTIQRTQQEDSAVYLCASSQYNQPQHFGDGTRLSIL.

The chain carries TRBV6-6 and TRBJ1-1, with 8 bases fitting TRBD1. V gave up 6 bases and J gave up 3 bases; unmatched junction bases: 12. This CDR3 region has 16 residues. The germline CDR1 and CDR2 sequences are MNHNY and SVGAGI (reference sequence). The CDR3 region is CASRSETGAPDTEAFF. The CDR3 nucleotides are TGTGCCAGCAGATCAGAGACAGGGGCCCCGGACACTGAAGCTTTCTTT.

The chain joins TRBV4-2 to TRBJ1-1; D gene uncertain. Germline V gives CDR1 LGHNA, CDR2 YNFKEQ. This CDR3 is 16 amino acids long. V was clipped by 1 base and J by 0 bases, with 12 bases between them. CDR3 DNA: TGTGCCAGCAGCCAAGGGTTAGGCAGGATGAACACTGAAGCTTTCTTT. Translation: CASSQGLGRMNTEAFF.

In DNA, the CDR3 is TGTGCCACCGTTTCAGGGGCTAGCAATCAGCCCCAGCATTTT. Its protein product is CATVSGASNQPQHF. This chain links TRBV6-5 with TRBJ1-5; TRBD1 is a possible D gene (6 bases). Germline V gene lookup returns CDR1 MNHEY and CDR2 SVGAGI. The CDR3 totals 14 residues. V was cut by 10 bases and J by 0 bases, with 13 bases left in between.

The chain joins TRBV15 to TRBJ1-3, with unresolved D. The germline V and J ends were trimmed by 5 bases and 1 base, with 9 bases remaining between them. The CDR3 is made up of 14 amino acids. The V gene's germline CDR1 is LNHNV and CDR2 YYDKDF (reference sequence). The CDR3, as DNA: TGTGCCACCAGCCGTGATTCTTCTGGAAACACCATATATTTT. Protein product: CATSRDSSGNTIYF.

The genes are TRBV6-4 and TRBJ2-3; 7 bases map to TRBD2. The V and J ends lost 8 bases and 3 bases, in that order; junction bases with no gene match: 2. The CDR3 spans 12 residues. Germline CDR1 MRHNA, CDR2 SNTAGT. The CDR3 bases are TGTGCCAGCGCGGGGGATACAGATACGCAGTATTTT. Amino acid sequence: CASAGDTDTQYF.

This sequence joins TRBV27 and TRBJ1-6; 8 bases are a match to TRBD1. Germline CDR1 and CDR2: MNHEY and SMNVEV (reference sequence). The J segment lost 7 bases and the V segment lost 0 bases, leaving 5 bases of the junction unmatched. The CDR3 is made up of 16 amino acids. DNA of the CDR3: TGTGCCAGCAGTTTATCGCAGGGGGCGCGGAATTCACCCCTCCACTTT. The encoded protein is CASSLSQGARNSPLHF.

The chain is built from TRBV6-1 and TRBJ1-2; D gene ambiguous. The V and J ends lost 6 bases and 2 bases respectively, with 16 bases between them. CDR3 length: 15 residues. The V gene's germline CDR1 is MNHNS and CDR2 SASEGT. This chain's CDR3 is CASSPNVADNYGYTF. As DNA, the CDR3 is TGTGCCAGCAGCCCAAATGTGGCGGACAACTATGGCTACACCTTC.

V and J are TRBV11-2 and TRBJ1-1; D is uncertain. The CDR3 extends over 15 amino acids. Germline V gene lookup returns CDR1 SGHAT and CDR2 FQNNGV. The germline V and J ends were trimmed by 5 bases and 1 base, with 14 bases remaining between them. The CDR3 nucleotides are TGTGCCAGCAGCCCGCGAACGGAGTCGAACACTGAAGCTTTCTTT. Translating it yields CASSPRTESNTEAFF.

The chain recombines TRBV7-7 with TRBJ2-5; D is perhaps TRBD2 (7 bases). Trimming shortened V by 5 bases and J by 4 bases, and 11 bases separated the two germline ends. Per the germline V gene, CDR1 is SSHAT and CDR2 is FNYEAQ (reference sequence). This CDR3 is built from 13 residues. CDR3 coding DNA: TGTGCCAGCAGCATTGGGGGGGCAGAGACCCAGTACTTC. This gives the protein CASSIGGAETQYF.

V is TRBV7-8 and J is TRBJ1-5; D call uncertain. This CDR3 region has 17 residues. Germline V gene data show CDR1 as SGHVS and CDR2 as FQNEAQ. Deletions cut 1 base from V and 7 bases from J, with 20 bases between. This chain's CDR3 is CASSLGRANPTNQPQHF. The CDR3 bases are TGTGCCAGCAGCTTAGGCCGGGCAAACCCCACTAACCAGCCCCAGCATTTT.

The chain links TRBV2 to TRBJ1-2; no clear D. The CDR3 has 13 residues. CDR1 and CDR2 (germline): SNHLY, FYNNEI. Between the trimmed V and J ends, which lost 7 bases and 0 bases, there was a span of 9 bases. In DNA, the CDR3 is TGTGCCAGCAAGTTGATTCCTAACTATGGCTACACCTTC. It yields the protein CASKLIPNYGYTF.

This chain uses TRBV4-2 with TRBJ2-1; 10 bases agree with TRBD2. The CDR3 extends over 16 amino acids. Germline trimming cut 4 bases from V and 7 bases from J; bases unmatched to any gene: 10. Germline assignment: CDR1 LGHNA and CDR2 YNFKEQ. In nucleotides, the CDR3 is TGTGCCAGCAGCCCACCTTTGAGCGGGGGGGCAAATGAGCAGTTCTTC. This translates into CASSPPLSGGANEQFF.

The rearrangement joins TRBV5-1 to TRBJ1-2; D perhaps matches TRBD1 (5 bases). CDR1 is SGHRS and CDR2 is YFSETQ in the germline V gene. V was cut by 1 base and J by 0 bases, with 10 bases left in between. The CDR3 is 15 amino acids. The CDR3 nucleotides are TGCGCCAGCAGCTTGCAGGGCCTGACTAACTATGGCTACACCTTC. This sequence encodes CASSLQGLTNYGYTF.